The 24 T cell receptor beta chains given below trace back to one sample, sequenced in a study of OX40 agonist ivuxolimab in advanced cancers. To prepare the library, the immunoSEQ multiplex PCR assay was applied. The source is immuneACCESS, and TCRdb retained only in-frame sequences with V and J called. Part of the clones is not carried over; for the studies checked, unresolved V genes explain less than half of this, and the remainder is unexplained. For this sample there are 55,000 to 75,000 clones; around 87% appear just once. The top ten clones comprise 0.3% to 0.45% of the sample. The sample in question was CD4+ or CD8+ T cells sorted from blood, obtained in a trial of the OX40 agonist ivuxolimab. These receptors originate from an adult with an advanced solid tumor such as melanoma, head and neck, liver or kidney cancer.

The chain uses TRBV27 and TRBJ1-1, with TRBD1 identical over 9 bases. The CDR3 sequence is 17 residues long. Germline CDR1 reads MNHEY; CDR2 reads SMNVEV (reference sequence). V lost 6 bases to trimming and J lost 5 bases; unmatched junction nucleotides: 16. The CDR3 reads CASSFLYRGRRETEAFF. In DNA form, the CDR3 reads TGTGCCAGCAGCTTTCTTTACAGGGGGCGTCGGGAGACTGAAGCTTTCTTT.

V gene TRBV11-3 combines with J gene TRBJ1-1; 9 bases agree with TRBD1. The CDR3 contains 16 residues. V was clipped by 2 bases and J by 5 bases; unmatched bases: 9. Germline assignment: CDR1 SGHNT and CDR2 YENEEA. CDR3 residues: CASSLSPGQGRTEAFF. DNA of the CDR3: TGTGCCAGCAGCTTAAGCCCGGGACAGGGAAGGACTGAAGCTTTCTTT.

This chain connects TRBV9 to TRBJ1-3, with D possibly matching TRBD1 (5 bases). The CDR3 sequence is 16 residues long. Germline CDR1 and CDR2: SGDLS and YYNGEE. Trimming took off 3 bases at V and 0 bases at J, with 13 bases between the two ends. CDR3 nucleotides: TGTGCCAGCAGCGAGGAAAGACAGAGCTCTGGAAACACCATATATTTT. Encoded protein: CASSEERQSSGNTIYF.

The chain couples TRBV7-2 to TRBJ1-1, with D uncertain. The germline gives CDR1 SGHTA, CDR2 FQGNSA. Trimming took off 2 bases at V and 5 bases at J, with 12 bases between the two ends. The CDR3 length is 14 residues. The CDR3 protein is CASSLTGGLTEAFF. CDR3 in DNA: TGTGCCAGCAGCTTAACCGGCGGATTAACTGAAGCTTTCTTT.

A single count supports this clone. The J gene is TRBJ2-5, the V gene TRBV19; TRBD1 aligns across 8 bases. CDR1 LNHDA and CDR2 SQIVND come from the germline V gene (reference sequence). This CDR3 spans 14 amino acids. V shed 7 bases and J 5 bases; nucleotides not matched to a gene: 9. In nucleotides, the CDR3 is TGTGCCAGTAACCCAGGGGGCGCGGGGGAGACCCAGTACTTC. It yields the protein CASNPGGAGETQYF.

The chain carries TRBV7-8 and TRBJ1-3; no reliable D call. CDR1 SGHVS and CDR2 FQNEAQ come from the germline V gene. V was clipped by 1 base and J by 4 bases, with 14 bases between them. The CDR3 contains 16 residues. CDR3 protein: CASSLVLFDRGNTIYF. CDR3 bases: TGTGCCAGCAGCTTAGTTCTGTTCGATAGGGGAAACACCATATATTTT.

The gene calls are TRBV21-1 and TRBJ1-5. TRBV21-1 counts as a pseudogene. CDR3 size: 15 residues. The CDR3: CASRSTGDTTQPQHF. CDR3 coding DNA: TGTGCCAGCAGATCAACGGGGGACACCACCCAGCCCCAGCATTTT.

The chain combines TRBV7-9 with TRBJ2-1, with D perhaps matching TRBD2 (5 bases). Germline CDR1 SEHNR, CDR2 FQNEAQ (reference sequence). The CDR3 sequence is 12 residues long. The V end lost 2 bases, the J end lost 7 bases, and 6 bases lay between the germline ends. The CDR3 DNA is TGTGCCAGCAGCTTACGAGGGAATGAGCAGTTCTTC. This gives the protein CASSLRGNEQFF.

The CDR3: CAWSVTDNQPQHF. Written as DNA, the CDR3 is TGTGCCTGGAGTGTGACAGACAATCAGCCCCAGCATTTT. The rearrangement links TRBV30 to TRBJ1-5, with D perhaps TRBD1 (5 bases). The germline V gene encodes CDR1 GTSNPN and CDR2 SVGIG (reference sequence). The CDR3 length is 13 residues. The V and J ends lost 0 bases and 3 bases respectively, with 6 bases between them.

The J gene is TRBJ1-3, the V gene TRBV4-2, with 12 bases aligning to TRBD1. After removal of 4 bases from V and 5 bases from J, the junction contained 9 bases not matched to a gene. The CDR3 runs to 17 residues. Per germline, CDR1 LGHNA and CDR2 YNFKEQ. CDR3 loop: CASSPLTGTGGRNTIYF. In DNA, the CDR3 is TGTGCCAGCAGCCCCCTAACTGGGACAGGGGGCAGAAACACCATATATTTT.

The chain couples TRBV2 to TRBJ2-5, with D perhaps TRBD1 (5 bases). Matching the DNA end better, TRBJ2-7 makes the J call doubtful. From germline, CDR1 is SNHLY and CDR2 FYNNEI. The CDR3 runs 12 residues. CDR3 DNA sequence: TGTGCCAGCAGTTACACAGGATACGAGCAGTACTTC. Translating gives CASSYTGYEQYF.

The chain employs TRBV11-2 and TRBJ1-1, with D uncertain. CDR3 size: 13 residues. With 2 bases removed from V and 2 bases from J, the gap between germline ends came to 6 bases. The germline CDR1 and CDR2 sequences are SGHAT and FQNNGV. The CDR3 loop is CASSLQPNTEAFF. The CDR3 nucleotides are TGTGCCAGCAGCTTACAGCCAAACACTGAAGCTTTCTTT.

The V gene is TRBV25-1, the J gene TRBJ2-6; D is uncertain. Trimming left V 4 bases short and J 1 base short, with 8 bases between. The germline V gene has CDR1 MGHDK and CDR2 SYGVNS. This CDR3 is 15 amino acids long. Here the CDR3 reads CASSVQLSGANVLTF. As DNA, the CDR3 is TGTGCCAGCAGTGTCCAGTTGTCTGGGGCCAACGTCCTGACTTTC.

The rearrangement joins TRBV4-1 to TRBJ1-4; TRBD1 agrees at 9 bases. CDR1 and CDR2 from the germline V gene are MGHRA and YSYEKL. V gave up 1 base and J gave up 8 bases; unmatched junction bases: 5. CDR3 size: 15 residues. CDR3 sequence reads: CASSQGTGAREKLFF. Written as DNA, the CDR3 is TGCGCCAGCAGCCAAGGGACAGGGGCAAGAGAAAAACTGTTTTTT.

Written as DNA, the CDR3 is TGTGCCAGCAGAGGACAGGGGATTTCGGGTGAAGCTTTCTTT. Encoded protein: CASRGQGISGEAFF. The V call is TRBV6-4, the J call TRBJ1-1, with 9 bases that match TRBD1. Per germline, CDR1 MRHNA and CDR2 SNTAGT. J was trimmed by 7 bases and V by 6 bases; bases with no gene match: 9. This CDR3 spans 14 amino acids.

The chain employs TRBV5-1 and TRBJ1-2; no firm D call. This CDR3 region has 13 residues. Germline CDR1 SGHRS, CDR2 YFSETQ. The V end was cut by 1 base, the J end by 2 bases, with 6 bases between. DNA of the CDR3: TGCGCCAGCAGCTTGATCAGGAACTATGGCTACACCTTC. Translation: CASSLIRNYGYTF.

J is TRBJ1-1 and V is TRBV7-2; tentative D call: TRBD1 (6 bases). Germline assignment: CDR1 SGHTA and CDR2 FQGNSA. The CDR3 loop spans 12 amino acids. The germline V and J ends were trimmed by 4 bases and 10 bases, with 13 bases remaining between them. CDR3 sequence: CASSSLRQAAFF. The CDR3 DNA sequence: TGTGCCAGCAGCTCACTTCGACAGGCAGCTTTCTTT.

This clone was detected a few times. V is TRBV2 and J is TRBJ1-3; unclear D gene. Germline-derived CDR1 and CDR2 are SNHLY and FYNNEI. With 6 bases removed from V and 0 bases from J, the gap between germline ends came to 6 bases. The CDR3 runs to 13 residues. CDR3 sequence: CASRGSSGNTIYF. Written as DNA, the CDR3 is TGTGCCAGCAGGGGCAGCTCTGGAAACACCATATATTTT.

The rearrangement links TRBV7-6 to TRBJ2-2; possible D gene TRBD2, 6 bases. Deletions cut 5 bases from V and 1 base from J, with 14 bases between. This CDR3 comprises 16 residues. The germline V gene has CDR1 SGHVS and CDR2 FNYEAQ. The chain's CDR3 is CASSPGVTVNTGELFF. In nucleotides, the CDR3 is TGTGCCAGCAGCCCGGGGGTCACAGTGAACACCGGGGAGCTGTTTTTT. The full variable domain, completed using reference TRBV7-6 and TRBJ2-2, is GAGVSQSPRYKVTKRGQDVALRCDPISGHVSLYWYRQALGQGPEFLTYFNYEAQQDKSGLPNDRFSAERPEGSISTLTIQRTEQRDSAMYRCASSPGVTVNTGELFFGEGSRLTVL.

This clone was counted a single time. The chain uses TRBV5-1 and TRBJ2-1; D not certain. V was cut by 4 bases and J by 0 bases, with 11 bases left in between. The length of the CDR3 is 15 residues. CDR1 is SGHRS and CDR2 is YFSETQ in the germline V gene. The CDR3 DNA follows: TGCGCCAGCAGCGAAGGGCTAAGCTCCTACAATGAGCAGTTCTTC. It translates to CASSEGLSSYNEQFF.

V usage is TRBV5-3 and J usage is TRBJ2-7; 8 nucleotides match TRBD1. TRBV5-3 falls under the ORF class, with uncertain function. This CDR3 has 14 amino acids. Germline trimming cut 5 bases from V and 0 bases from J; bases unmatched to any gene: 4. CDR3 amino acids: CARRQDRDSYEQYF. The CDR3 coding sequence is TGTGCCAGAAGGCAGGACAGGGACTCCTACGAGCAGTACTTC.

The table lists this clone with a few counts. The CDR3 loop is CASSPAGADPEKLFF. CDR3 DNA sequence: TGCGCCAGCAGCCCAGCCGGGGCGGACCCTGAAAAACTGTTTTTT. The chain combines TRBV5-1 with TRBJ1-4, with a possible D match to TRBD1 (5 bases). CDR3 length equals 15 residues. V lost 4 bases to trimming and J lost 7 bases, with 17 bases between them. In germline, CDR1 is SGHRS, CDR2 YFSETQ.

The chain combines TRBV10-3 with TRBJ1-5, with D perhaps TRBD1 (6 bases). There are 13 residues in the CDR3. V was shortened by 3 bases and J by 7 bases, with 10 bases between the two germline ends. Germline assignment: CDR1 ENHRY and CDR2 SYGVKD. DNA for the CDR3: TGTGCCATCAGTGACACACAGGGCCAGCCCCAGCATTTT. Amino acid sequence: CAISDTQGQPQHF.

CDR3 region: CASSAGPLTNSIQYF. Here the CDR3 DNA reads TGTGCCAGCAGCGCTGGCCCTCTCACCAATAGCATTCAGTACTTC. The chain employs TRBV11-2 and TRBJ2-4, with no clear D. CDR1 and CDR2 from the germline V gene are SGHAT and FQNNGV. Trimming took off 5 bases at V and 9 bases at J, with 20 bases between the two ends. The CDR3 covers 15 residues.